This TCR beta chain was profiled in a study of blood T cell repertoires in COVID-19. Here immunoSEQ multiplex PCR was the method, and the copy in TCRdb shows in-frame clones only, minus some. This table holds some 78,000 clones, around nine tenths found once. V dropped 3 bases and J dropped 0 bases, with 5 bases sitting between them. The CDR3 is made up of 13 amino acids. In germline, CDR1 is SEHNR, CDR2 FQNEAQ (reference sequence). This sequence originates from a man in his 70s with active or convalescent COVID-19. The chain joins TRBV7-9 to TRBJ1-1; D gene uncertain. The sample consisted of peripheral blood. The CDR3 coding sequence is TGTGCCAGCAGCTTTAGTCTGAACACTGAAGCTTTCTTT. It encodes CASSFSLNTEAFF.